Sequencing of this T cell receptor (beta chain) was carried out in a study of persistence of HIV-infected CD4 T cells. Anti-CD3/anti-CD28 beads served as a nonspecific positive control stimulus. CD4+ T cells upregulating both CD40 ligand and CD69 were sorted as responding cells. About this clone: No antigen is known for it.

The V end lost 4 bases, the J end lost 0 bases, and 10 bases lay between the germline ends. The germline gives CDR1 KGHDR, CDR2 SFDVKD. CDR3 size: 15 residues. This was the immunoSEQ version 4 assay in survey mode. Using immunoSEQ multiplex PCR, the repertoire was profiled, and TCRdb retains in-frame clones only, with some absent. The profile covers under 45,000 clones, with 70% to 90% appearing a single time and approximately 0.97% taken by the ten largest. Specimen: CD4+ T cells sorted from PBMCs after approximately 20-hour stimulation, collected from a patient who received antiretroviral therapy. The chain links TRBV24-1 to TRBJ2-3, with D maybe TRBD1 (5 bases). The clonotype comes from an adult man with HIV who was CMV-seropositive. CDR3 in DNA: TGTGCCACCAGTGACCCGAGACAGAGCACAGATACGCAGTATTTT. Amino acids: CATSDPRQSTDTQYF.